This TCR beta chain was sequenced during a study of T-cell memory formation after mild COVID-19. At the level of the study: Clusters of TCRs were largely donor specific.

In regard to this clonotype: Antigen specificity is unknown.

Via MiXCR, TCRdb re-called the 5' RACE reads, giving one row per CDR3 protein. Of about 240,000 distinct CDR3 sequences listed, roughly 9.4% were seen once; the top ten hold 20% to 25%. The CDR3 spans 12 residues. Trimming removed 3 bases at V and 6 bases at J, with 11 bases between. CDR1 is SQVTM and CDR2 is ANQGSEA in the germline V gene. Overall study findings and caveats: Pre-infection memory already had some responding clones, implying cross-reactive memory joined. Day 15 to 85 contracting clones showed balanced CD4/CD8; later expanders leaned CD4+. Among CD4+ contracting clones, most were CM and EM, and CD8+ ones EMRA.

The chain is built from TRBV29-1 and TRBJ2-5; TRBD1 is a possible D gene (6 bases). Sample: PBMCs or a T cell subset sorted from them (not recorded which). This clonotype was sampled from a young man who had mild COVID-19 (a few samples of this study predate the infection). Cell type and time point are not known. Here the CDR3 reads CSVEAGEKTQYF. The CDR3 region has the DNA TGCAGCGTTGAGGCAGGGGAAAAGACCCAGTACTTC.